The source of this T cell receptor (beta chain) is a study of Graves' ophthalmopathy and Graves' hyperthyroidism. The CDR3 runs 17 residues. Trimming pared 5 bases from V and 1 base from J, leaving 20 bases between. Amplifying from RNA transcripts, the study obtained TCR beta CDR3 regions. Second-round multiplex PCR followed a first-round RT-PCR using HTBI primers. TCRdb reprocessed the multiplex PCR reads via MiXCR and lists one record per CDR3 protein. The sample includes tens of thousands of distinct CDR3 sequences, approximately 45% of them seen just once. This clonotype was seen at least ten times.

Sequences were obtained from peripheral blood. The chain couples TRBV12-3 or TRBV12-4 to TRBJ2-5, with no clear D. This TCR derives from an adult woman with Graves' ophthalmopathy. Here the CDR3 reads CASSPLDTLTSQETQYF. CDR3 in DNA: TGTGCCAGCAGTCCTCTTGATACCCTGACGAGCCAAGAGACCCAGTACTTC.